A selection of T cell receptor beta chains follows, all from one sample in a study of T cells in Graves' hyperthyroidism and ophthalmopathy. TCRdb reanalysed the multiplex PCR reads using MiXCR and keeps one entry per CDR3 protein. The repertoire consists of hundreds of thousands of distinct CDR3 sequences, with approximately 14% occurring once and the leading ten covering less than 6%. The sequencing input was blood. These receptors all stem from a woman aged 25 to 45 with Graves' hyperthyroidism that later progressed to Graves' ophthalmopathy. Each CDR3 is given with its conserved first and last residue. Fields, in order: clone size, J gene, V gene, D gene, CDR3 DNA, CDR3 protein. A D gene is named only where the DNA matches it firmly. Size is stated for part of the rows, as once, few or many counts, or as a class when the clone is expanded.

clone_size: many
j_call: TRBJ2-1
v_call: TRBV12-3/TRBV12-4
d_call: TRBD2
cdr3_nt: TGTGCCAGCAGTTTCCCGGGACTAGCGTACAATGAGCAGTTCTTC
cdr3_aa: CASSFPGLAYNEQFF

clone_size: few
j_call: TRBJ2-1
v_call: TRBV3-1
d_call: TRBD2
cdr3_nt: TGTGCCAGCAGCCAAGTTGCGGCCGGGAGGGCCTGGGACAATGAGCAGTTCTTC
cdr3_aa: CASSQVAAGRAWDNEQFF

clone_size: .
j_call: TRBJ2-1
v_call: TRBV18
d_call: .
cdr3_nt: TGTGCCAGCTCACCACTCAGGCTTTACAATGAGCAGTTCTTC
cdr3_aa: CASSPLRLYNEQFF

clone_size: few
j_call: TRBJ2-7
v_call: TRBV7-2
d_call: .
cdr3_nt: TGTGCCAGCAGCTCCCGTTCGTTGGCCCACGAGCAGTACTTC
cdr3_aa: CASSSRSLAHEQYF

clone_size: many
j_call: TRBJ2-2
v_call: TRBV10-3
d_call: .
cdr3_nt: TGTGCCATCCGGGACATCACCACCGGGGAGCTGTTTTTT
cdr3_aa: CAIRDITTGELFF

clone_size: many
j_call: TRBJ1-2
v_call: TRBV6-1
d_call: .
cdr3_nt: TGTGCCAGCAGGACCGACAGGAACACTAACTATGGCTACACCTTC
cdr3_aa: CASRTDRNTNYGYTF

clone_size: many
j_call: TRBJ2-6
v_call: TRBV28
d_call: .
cdr3_nt: TGTGCCAGCAGTATCCGACAGGACTCTGGGGCCAACGTCCTGACTTTC
cdr3_aa: CASSIRQDSGANVLTF

clone_size: few
j_call: TRBJ1-6
v_call: TRBV2
d_call: .
cdr3_nt: TGTGCCAGCAGCGCGACTGATTCACCCCTCCACTTT
cdr3_aa: CASSATDSPLHF

clone_size: many
j_call: TRBJ1-2
v_call: TRBV6-1
d_call: TRBD1
cdr3_nt: TGTGCCAGCAGTCTTCCGGGACAGGGCACTAACTATGGCTACACCTTC
cdr3_aa: CASSLPGQGTNYGYTF

clone_size: .
j_call: TRBJ2-1
v_call: TRBV28
d_call: .
cdr3_nt: TGTGCCAGCAGTTTAAGGGACGGCTCTTCTGGGCAGTTCTTC
cdr3_aa: CASSLRDGSSGQFF

clone_size: few
j_call: TRBJ1-2
v_call: TRBV4-1
d_call: .
cdr3_nt: TGCGCCAGCAGCCAAGATATAGGGGCCGGCTATGGCTACACCTTC
cdr3_aa: CASSQDIGAGYGYTF

clone_size: .
j_call: TRBJ1-5
v_call: TRBV6-5
d_call: TRBD1
cdr3_nt: TGTGCCAGCAGTTATGGGTTGTCGACAGGGGGCTTCTATAGCAATCAGCCCCAGCATTTT
cdr3_aa: CASSYGLSTGGFYSNQPQHF

clone_size: many
j_call: TRBJ1-6
v_call: TRBV7-3
d_call: .
cdr3_nt: TGTGCCAGCAGCTTAACGGCCGGGGATGATTCACCCCTCCACTTT
cdr3_aa: CASSLTAGDDSPLHF

clone_size: many
j_call: TRBJ2-3
v_call: TRBV24-1
d_call: .
cdr3_nt: TGTGCCACCAGTGATGGGGGACAATATTATACGCAGTATTTT
cdr3_aa: CATSDGGQYYTQYF

clone_size: many
j_call: TRBJ1-2
v_call: TRBV29-1
d_call: TRBD1
cdr3_nt: TGCAGTGAGCAGCGACAGGGTTTGGTTTCTGGCTACACCTTC
cdr3_aa: CSEQRQGLVSGYTF

clone_size: many
j_call: TRBJ2-4
v_call: TRBV3-1
d_call: .
cdr3_nt: TGTGCCAGCTCCACCGCCAGAAACATTCAGTACTTC
cdr3_aa: CASSTARNIQYF

clone_size: many
j_call: TRBJ2-3
v_call: TRBV5-1
d_call: .
cdr3_nt: TGCGCCAGCAGCCCCGACAGCACTAGCACAGATACGCAGTATTTT
cdr3_aa: CASSPDSTSTDTQYF

clone_size: many
j_call: TRBJ1-2
v_call: TRBV30
d_call: .
cdr3_nt: TGTGCCTCCGAACTCGAAGGGGGGCCTGCTGGCTACACCTTC
cdr3_aa: CASELEGGPAGYTF

clone_size: many
j_call: TRBJ1-5
v_call: TRBV6-1
d_call: TRBD1
cdr3_nt: TGTGCCAGCAGTGACAGGGGGCGCAGCGGTCAGCCCCAGCATTTT
cdr3_aa: CASSDRGRSGQPQHF

clone_size: few
j_call: TRBJ2-7
v_call: TRBV18
d_call: TRBD1
cdr3_nt: TGTGCCAGCTCACCGTCCGGGACAGGGGTTGGAGAGCAGTACTTC
cdr3_aa: CASSPSGTGVGEQYF

clone_size: few
j_call: TRBJ2-2
v_call: TRBV20-1
d_call: TRBD1
cdr3_nt: TGCAGTGCTAGAGATTCGGTATCGGACAGGGGCGCCGGGGAGCTGTTTTTT
cdr3_aa: CSARDSVSDRGAGELFF

clone_size: many
j_call: TRBJ2-3
v_call: TRBV12-3/TRBV12-4
d_call: TRBD2
cdr3_nt: TGTGCCAGCAGCTCTCTTTCCGGGACTAGAGCCCCAGATACGCAGTATTTT
cdr3_aa: CASSSLSGTRAPDTQYF

clone_size: few
j_call: TRBJ1-1
v_call: TRBV6-2/TRBV6-3
d_call: .
cdr3_nt: TGTGCCAGCAGTTACGATCAAGTTGGGTATCGGTCGTTGAACACTGAAGCTTTCTTT
cdr3_aa: CASSYDQVGYRSLNTEAFF

clone_size: .
j_call: TRBJ2-2
v_call: TRBV3-1
d_call: .
cdr3_nt: TGTGCCAGCAACATGGGAGTCTCCGGGGAGCTGTTTTTT
cdr3_aa: CASNMGVSGELFF

clone_size: .
j_call: TRBJ2-1
v_call: TRBV10-2
d_call: .
cdr3_nt: TGCGCCAGCAGTGAGCCGGGGACATACCGAGGCCATGAGCAGTTCTTC
cdr3_aa: CASSEPGTYRGHEQFF

clone_size: .
j_call: TRBJ2-1
v_call: TRBV4-1
d_call: .
cdr3_nt: TGCGCCAGCAGCCAAGAATTCGCTGTAGAGGGAGAGAGCGATGAGCAGTTCTTC
cdr3_aa: CASSQEFAVEGESDEQFF

clone_size: many
j_call: TRBJ1-2
v_call: TRBV7-8
d_call: TRBD1
cdr3_nt: TGTGCCAGCAGCTCCGGACAGGGATCCTTAGAATTAGCTAACTATGGCTACACCTTC
cdr3_aa: CASSSGQGSLELANYGYTF

clone_size: many
j_call: TRBJ2-2
v_call: TRBV30
d_call: .
cdr3_nt: TGTGCCTGGACCAGGGGTAGCGGCTTTAACACCGGGGAGCTGTTTTTT
cdr3_aa: CAWTRGSGFNTGELFF